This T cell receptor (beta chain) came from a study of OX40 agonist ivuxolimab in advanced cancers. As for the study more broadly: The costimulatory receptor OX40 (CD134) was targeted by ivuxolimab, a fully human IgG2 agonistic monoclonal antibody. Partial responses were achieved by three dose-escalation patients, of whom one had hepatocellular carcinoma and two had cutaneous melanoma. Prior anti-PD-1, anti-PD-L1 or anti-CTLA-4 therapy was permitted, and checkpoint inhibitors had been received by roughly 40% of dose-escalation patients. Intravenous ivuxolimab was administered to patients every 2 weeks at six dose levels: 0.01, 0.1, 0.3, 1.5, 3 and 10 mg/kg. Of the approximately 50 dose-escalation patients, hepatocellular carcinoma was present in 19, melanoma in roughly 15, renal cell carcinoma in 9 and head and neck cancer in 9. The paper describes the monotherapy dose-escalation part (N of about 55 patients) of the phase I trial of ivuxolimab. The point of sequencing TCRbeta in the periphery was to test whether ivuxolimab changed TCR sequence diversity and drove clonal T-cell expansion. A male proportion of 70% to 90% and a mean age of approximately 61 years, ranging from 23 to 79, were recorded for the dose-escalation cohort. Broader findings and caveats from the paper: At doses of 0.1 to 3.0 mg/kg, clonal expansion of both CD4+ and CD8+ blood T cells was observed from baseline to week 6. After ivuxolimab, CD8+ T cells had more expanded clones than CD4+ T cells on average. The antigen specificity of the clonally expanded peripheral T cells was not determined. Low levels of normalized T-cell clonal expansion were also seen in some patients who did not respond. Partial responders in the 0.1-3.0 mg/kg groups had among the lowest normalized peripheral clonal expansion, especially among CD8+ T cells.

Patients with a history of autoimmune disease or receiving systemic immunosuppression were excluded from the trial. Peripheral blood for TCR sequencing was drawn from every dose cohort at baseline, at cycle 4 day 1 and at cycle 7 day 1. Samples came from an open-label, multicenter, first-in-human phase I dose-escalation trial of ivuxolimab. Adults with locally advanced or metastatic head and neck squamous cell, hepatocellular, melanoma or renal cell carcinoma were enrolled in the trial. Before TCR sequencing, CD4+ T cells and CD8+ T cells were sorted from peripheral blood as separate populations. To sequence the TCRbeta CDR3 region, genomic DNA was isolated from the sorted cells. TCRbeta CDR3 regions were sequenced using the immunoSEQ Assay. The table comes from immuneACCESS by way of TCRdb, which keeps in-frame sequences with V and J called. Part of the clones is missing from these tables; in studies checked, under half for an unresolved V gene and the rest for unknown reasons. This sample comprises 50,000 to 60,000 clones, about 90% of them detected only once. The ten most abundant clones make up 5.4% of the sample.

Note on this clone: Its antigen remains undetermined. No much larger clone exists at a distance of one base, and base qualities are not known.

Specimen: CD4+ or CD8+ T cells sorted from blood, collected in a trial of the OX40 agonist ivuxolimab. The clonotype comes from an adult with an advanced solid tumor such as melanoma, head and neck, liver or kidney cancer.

The CDR3 sequence is CASSLALAGGRSSYEQYF. The DNA sequence is TGCGCCAGCAGCTTGGCTCTAGCGGGAGGGCGAAGCTCCTACGAGCAGTACTTC. The rearrangement combines TRBV5-1 with TRBJ2-7; TRBD2 aligns with 12 central bases. CDR1 SGHRS and CDR2 YFSETQ were looked up in the germline V gene. V trim: 0 bases; J trim: 0 bases; unmatched bases: 7. Spanning cysteine to phenylalanine, the CDR3 consists of 18 amino acids. The retained sequence is limited to the CDR3, 54 bases, with the frame set at the first base.